A selection of T cell receptor beta chains follows, all from one sample in a study of T cells in Graves' hyperthyroidism and ophthalmopathy. TCRdb recomputed calls from the multiplex PCR reads with MiXCR, one row per CDR3 protein. The data contain around 280,000 distinct CDR3 sequences, 13% of them singletons. Sequencing was carried out using blood. Source of these receptors: a woman in her 30s with Graves' hyperthyroidism that later progressed to Graves' ophthalmopathy. Each CDR3 is given with its conserved first and last residue. A D gene is named only where the DNA matches it firmly. Only part of the rows carry a size: once, few, many, or a class if the clone is expanded.

j_call clone_size v_call d_call cdr3_nt cdr3_aa
TRBJ2-7 few TRBV27 TRBD1 TGTGCCAGCAGTTTAGGGCAGGGGGCAGGGGAGCAGTACTTC CASSLGQGAGEQYF
TRBJ1-4 NA TRBV3-1 NA TGTGCCAGCAGCCATCCCCAGGGGTATGAAAAACTGTTTTTT CASSHPQGYEKLFF
TRBJ2-7 many TRBV6-1 TRBD2 TGTGCCAGCAACCACGCTAGCGGGAGTCCCGAGCAGTACTTC CASNHASGSPEQYF
TRBJ2-5 many TRBV28 NA TGTGCCAGTACCAAAGGGGGATCTTGGACCCAGTACTTC CASTKGGSWTQYF
TRBJ2-7 many TRBV10-1 TRBD2 TGCGCCAGCAATTGGACTAGCGGGTTACTAATCTACGAGCAGTACTTC CASNWTSGLLIYEQYF
TRBJ2-7 NA TRBV7-9 TRBD2 TGTGCCAGCAGCTTAGCGGGACTAACCGAGCAGTACTTC CASSLAGLTEQYF
TRBJ2-7 few TRBV11-1 NA TGTGCCAGCAGCTTAGCCTTTCCTGGCGAGCAGTACTTC CASSLAFPGEQYF
TRBJ1-3 many TRBV30 NA TGTGCCTGCCTATCGGGAAACACCATATATTTT CACLSGNTIYF
TRBJ2-2 few TRBV7-9 NA TGTGCCAGCAGCTTAGTTGTCGGGAGCGCCGGGGAGCTGTTTTTT CASSLVVGSAGELFF
TRBJ1-2 NA TRBV6-2/TRBV6-3 NA TGTGCCGGAGGCTCGGGGGAAGCTAACTATGGCTACACCTTC CAGGSGEANYGYTF
TRBJ2-7 NA TRBV4-1 TRBD2 TGCGCCAGCAGCCGAGACTCGGGGACTAGCGGGAGGAACGAGCAGTACTTC CASSRDSGTSGRNEQYF
TRBJ2-1 many TRBV18 NA TGTGCCAGCTCACCACCTCGGGACCCCAATGAGCAGTTCTTC CASSPPRDPNEQFF
TRBJ2-1 few TRBV19 NA TGTGCCAGTAGTATTGGGTACAGCTCCTACAATGAGCAGTTCTTC CASSIGYSSYNEQFF
TRBJ1-1 many TRBV11-2 NA TGTGCCAGCAGCTTAAAGCCATACACTGAAGCTTTCTTT CASSLKPYTEAFF
TRBJ2-7 many TRBV27 TRBD1 TGTGCCAGCAGTCTCCTAGGACAGGGGTACGAGCAGTACTTC CASSLLGQGYEQYF
TRBJ2-2 many TRBV28 TRBD1 TGTGCCAGCAGTCCTACAGGGGGCTGGGGCACCGGGGAGCTGTTTTTT CASSPTGGWGTGELFF
TRBJ2-7 many TRBV7-9 NA TGTGCCAGCAGCTTAGATCCGAGCTACGAGCAGTACTTC CASSLDPSYEQYF
TRBJ1-4 NA TRBV6-4 NA TGTGCCAGCAGTGTTGACGGAGCAACTAATGAAAAACTGTTTTTT CASSVDGATNEKLFF
TRBJ1-5 many TRBV28 NA TGTGCCAGCAGCTCCCCCTTCGGGACGAGGCAAGGCCGACTGAGTCATCAGCCCCAGCATTTT CASSSPFGTRQGRLSHQPQHF
TRBJ2-7 NA TRBV28 NA TGTGCCAGCAGTCTTACCCGATGCCCCTACGAGCAGTACTTC CASSLTRCPYEQYF
TRBJ1-2 many TRBV30 TRBD1 TGTGCCTGGAGTGCGGACAGGGACAGTGGCTACACCTTC CAWSADRDSGYTF
TRBJ1-1 many TRBV5-6 NA TGTGCCAGCAGCTTGGAGTCAGTTGAAGCTTTCTTT CASSLESVEAFF
TRBJ2-1 many TRBV7-9 NA TGTGCCAGCAGCTTGAGCGTCGAGCAGTTCTTC CASSLSVEQFF
TRBJ2-3 many TRBV7-8 NA TGTGCCAGCAGGGCGGGGACTTACTCTAGCACAGATACGCAGTATTTT CASRAGTYSSTDTQYF
TRBJ1-1 many TRBV28 NA TGTGCCAGCAGTAACAGGGCCCTGAACACTGAAGCTTTCTTT CASSNRALNTEAFF
TRBJ2-5 many TRBV3-1 TRBD2 TGTGCCAGCAGCCAGACTAGCGGGAGTCCATTTCAGACCCAGTACTTC CASSQTSGSPFQTQYF
TRBJ2-3 many TRBV11-1 NA TGTGCCAGCAGCGTACAGGGTTGGGATACGCAGTATTTT CASSVQGWDTQYF
TRBJ2-2 many TRBV4-1 NA TGCGCCAGCAGCCACAGGGGTGGCGGCGGGGAGCTGTTTTTT CASSHRGGGGELFF
TRBJ2-5 many TRBV20-1 TRBD2 TGCAGTGCTAGAAAGGGCCTAGCGGGAGAGACCCAGTACTTC CSARKGLAGETQYF
TRBJ1-3 NA TRBV19 TRBD1 TGTGCCAGTAGAAACTACAGGGGTGGTGGAAACACCATATATTTT CASRNYRGGGNTIYF
TRBJ2-7 NA TRBV5-6 NA TGTGCCAGCAGCTTGGTAGGGGGTGGCGAGCAGTACTTC CASSLVGGGEQYF
TRBJ2-7 many TRBV12-3/TRBV12-4 NA TGTGCCAGCAGTTTAGCGCGTTCAGGGTGGCACGAGCAGTACTTC CASSLARSGWHEQYF
TRBJ2-1 many TRBV9 NA TGTGCCAGCAGCGTAGGGCTAGCCCATGAGCAGTTCTTC CASSVGLAHEQFF
TRBJ2-3 many TRBV12-3/TRBV12-4 TRBD1 TGTGCCAGCAGTTTCGGGCAGGGGGTCACAGATACGCAGTATTTT CASSFGQGVTDTQYF
TRBJ2-5 many TRBV28 NA TGTGCCAGCAGTGGGTCAGGGAGGCAGGAGACCCAGTACTTC CASSGSGRQETQYF
TRBJ2-3 NA TRBV9 NA TGTGCCAGCAGCGTAGGACCATTTTCCACAGATACGCAGTATTTT CASSVGPFSTDTQYF
TRBJ1-1 many TRBV9 NA TGTGCCAGCAGCCCCGGTTGGGGGGTGACCCCTGAAGCTTTCTTT CASSPGWGVTPEAFF
TRBJ1-2 many TRBV6-2/TRBV6-3 NA TGTGCCAGCAGTTACTCGTCAAGGGAGATAAATGGCTACACCTTC CASSYSSREINGYTF
TRBJ1-2 NA TRBV11-1 NA TGTGCCAGCAGCTTAGACAGGTTGAACTATGGCTACACCTTC CASSLDRLNYGYTF
TRBJ2-2 NA TRBV12-3/TRBV12-4 NA TGTGCCAGCAGTTTCTACTCCTCGGGCACCGGGGAGCTGTTTTTT CASSFYSSGTGELFF
TRBJ2-7 few TRBV7-9 TRBD2 TGTGCCAGCAGCTTAGTGTCTAGCGGTACCTACGAGCAGTACTTC CASSLVSSGTYEQYF
TRBJ2-2 few TRBV27 TRBD1 TGTGCCAGCAGTCTCGACAGGGACCAGATGGGCACCGGGGAGCTGTTTTTT CASSLDRDQMGTGELFF
TRBJ2-7 many TRBV6-1 TRBD1 TGTGCCGCACGACAGGGGGGTAGCTCCTACGAGCAGTACTTC CAARQGGSSYEQYF
TRBJ2-2 NA TRBV4-1 TRBD2 TGCGCCAGCAGCCAAGTCTGGACTAGCGCCGGGGAGCTGTTTTTT CASSQVWTSAGELFF
TRBJ1-1 few TRBV6-2/TRBV6-3 TRBD1 TGTGCCAGCAGATATCGGGGGACAGGGACGAACACTGAAGCTTTCTTT CASRYRGTGTNTEAFF
TRBJ1-4 many TRBV7-9 TRBD1 TGTGCCAGCGGATGGGACAGGGGTAATGAAAAACTGTTTTTT CASGWDRGNEKLFF
TRBJ2-3 many TRBV6-1 TRBD2 TGTGCCAGCAGTCTTCGGGGGGGGAGAGGGGGCACAGATACGCAGTATTTT CASSLRGGRGGTDTQYF
TRBJ2-2 many TRBV28 NA TGTGCCAGCAGTAGGGAACCGACAGCCAACACCGGGGAGCTGTTTTTT CASSREPTANTGELFF
TRBJ1-2 few TRBV29-1 NA TGCAGCGGCTGGGGCCCCCGGAATGGCTACACCTTC CSGWGPRNGYTF
TRBJ2-7 many TRBV5-1 TRBD2 TGCGCCAGCAGCCGGACTAGCGACTACGAGCAGTACTTC CASSRTSDYEQYF
TRBJ2-1 NA TRBV4-3 TRBD2 TGCGCCAGCAGCCAAGATTTAGGACTAGCTCGGAGTAATGAGCAGTTCTTC CASSQDLGLARSNEQFF
TRBJ2-2 few TRBV6-2/TRBV6-3 NA TGTGCCAGCAGTGGGGCCACCGGGGAGCTGTTTTTT CASSGATGELFF
TRBJ2-2 NA TRBV19 TRBD1 TGTGCCAGTAGTGATCAGGACAGGGATACCGGGGAGCTGTTTTTT CASSDQDRDTGELFF
TRBJ2-7 NA TRBV4-3 TRBD2 TGCGCCAGCAGCCCGTGGGGGGGAGAGGCCGAGCAGTACTTC CASSPWGGEAEQYF
TRBJ1-1 NA TRBV13 TRBD1 TGTGCCAGCAGCGTAGAAGGGAGACAGGGGGGCAGGAACACTGAAGCTTTCTTT CASSVEGRQGGRNTEAFF
TRBJ1-5 many TRBV7-9 NA TGTGCCAGCAGCTCTACTGTGGGTAGTTATAGCAATCAGCCCCAGCATTTT CASSSTVGSYSNQPQHF
TRBJ1-5 many TRBV28 TRBD1 TGTGCCAGCAGCCAGGACAGGGTCTATAGCAATCAGCCCCAGCATTTT CASSQDRVYSNQPQHF
TRBJ2-5 few TRBV11-2 TRBD2 TGTGCCAGCAGCCAGAACCTAGCGGGAGGGCCGGTCCTATACTTC CASSQNLAGGPVLYF
TRBJ2-1 many TRBV7-9 NA TGTGCCAGCAGCTTAGTGAGCAGCCCGGGGGAGCAGTTCTTC CASSLVSSPGEQFF
TRBJ2-1 many TRBV29-1 NA TGCAGCGTTGGATCGGACACAGGGAGTTGGGATGAGCAGTTCTTC CSVGSDTGSWDEQFF